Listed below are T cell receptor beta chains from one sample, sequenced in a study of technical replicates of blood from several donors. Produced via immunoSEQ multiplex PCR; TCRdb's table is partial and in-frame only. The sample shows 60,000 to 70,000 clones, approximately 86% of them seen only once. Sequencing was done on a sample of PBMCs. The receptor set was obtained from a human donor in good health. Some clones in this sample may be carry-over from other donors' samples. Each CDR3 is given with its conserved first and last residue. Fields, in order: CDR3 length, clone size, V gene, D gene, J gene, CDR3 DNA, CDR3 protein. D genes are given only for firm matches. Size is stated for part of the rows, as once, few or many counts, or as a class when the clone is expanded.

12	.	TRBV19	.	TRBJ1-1	TGTGCCAGTAGGCGGCCGAACACTGAAGCTTTCTTT	CASRRPNTEAFF
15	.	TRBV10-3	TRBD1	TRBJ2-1	TGTGCCATCTACGAGGGGACAGGGGCCCGCAATGAGCAGTTCTTC	CAIYEGTGARNEQFF
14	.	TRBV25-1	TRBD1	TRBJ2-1	TGTGCCAGCAGTCCAGGGGGCCTAGTTAATGAGCAGTTCTTC	CASSPGGLVNEQFF
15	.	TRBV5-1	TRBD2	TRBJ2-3	TGCGCCAGCAGCTTGGCAGCGGGGGGGGCAGATACGCAGTATTTT	CASSLAAGGADTQYF
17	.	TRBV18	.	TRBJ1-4	TGTGCCAGCTCATCTCTAAACGACAGCCTATACAATGAAAAACTGTTTTTT	CASSSLNDSLYNEKLFF
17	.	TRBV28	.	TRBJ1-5	TGTGCCAGCAGGCTGGCAGGGGTCCTCGGAGACAATCAGCCCCAGCATTTT	CASRLAGVLGDNQPQHF
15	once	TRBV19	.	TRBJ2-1	TGTGCCAGTAGTATAGGAAGGGGCAACTACAATGAGCAGTTCTTC	CASSIGRGNYNEQFF
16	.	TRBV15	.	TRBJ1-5	TGTGCCACCAGCAGAGGAGTGCCCGATAGCAATCAGCCCCAGCATTTT	CATSRGVPDSNQPQHF
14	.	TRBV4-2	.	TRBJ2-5	TGTGCCAGCAGCCAAGAGAAGGAGGGTCGGACCCAGTACTTC	CASSQEKEGRTQYF
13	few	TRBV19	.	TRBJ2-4	TGTGCCAGTACGGAGGCCACAAAAAACATTCAGTACTTC	CASTEATKNIQYF
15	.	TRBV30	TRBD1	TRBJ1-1	TGTGCCTGGATTAGGACAGGGGGAGTCGATACTGAAGCTTTCTTT	CAWIRTGGVDTEAFF
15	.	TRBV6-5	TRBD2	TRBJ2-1	TGTGCCAGCAGCCTAGCGGGGTTGGGTTACAATGAGCAGTTCTTC	CASSLAGLGYNEQFF
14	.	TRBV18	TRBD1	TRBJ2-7	TGTGCCAGCTCACCACTGGGACAGAAGGGAGAGCAGTACTTC	CASSPLGQKGEQYF
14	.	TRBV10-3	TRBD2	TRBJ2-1	TGTGCCATCACCATTGGGACTACTTTCAATGAGCAGTTCTTC	CAITIGTTFNEQFF
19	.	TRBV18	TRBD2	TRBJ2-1	TGTGCCAGCTCACCGCCGGGAACTAGCGGGAGTATCAACTACAATGAGCAGTTCTTC	CASSPPGTSGSINYNEQFF
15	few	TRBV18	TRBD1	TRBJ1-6	TGTGCCAGCTCACCGGGACAGGGAAATGATTCACCCCTCCACTTT	CASSPGQGNDSPLHF
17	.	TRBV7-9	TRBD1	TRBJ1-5	TGTGCCAGCAGTTTGGACAGGGGGCAGGGAGGCAATCAGCCCCAGCATTTT	CASSLDRGQGGNQPQHF
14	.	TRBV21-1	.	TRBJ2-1	TGTGCCAGCAATTTACGAGCGGATTACAATGAGCAGTTCTTC	CASNLRADYNEQFF
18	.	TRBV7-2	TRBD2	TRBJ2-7	TGTGCCAGCAGCTTAGGGGGCCCCGGGACTAGCGGGATCCACGAGCAGTACTTC	CASSLGGPGTSGIHEQYF
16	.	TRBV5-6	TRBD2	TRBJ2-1	TGTGCCAGCAGCTTGACAGGACTAGCGCGGCACAATGAGCAGTTCTTC	CASSLTGLARHNEQFF
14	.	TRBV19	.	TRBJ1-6	TGTGCCAGTAGTGGGCAGGGGAGTAATTCACCCCTCCACTTT	CASSGQGSNSPLHF
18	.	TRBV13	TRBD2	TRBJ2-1	TGTGCCAGCAGCTTAGAATCGGGACTAGCGGGAGGTTTCTATGAGCAGTTCTTC	CASSLESGLAGGFYEQFF
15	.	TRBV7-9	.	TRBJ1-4	TGTGCCAGCAGCTTACCGACAGAGACTAATGAAAAACTGTTTTTT	CASSLPTETNEKLFF
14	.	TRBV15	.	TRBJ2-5	TGTGCCACCAGCCCCGCAGGGGGGTCGGAGACCCAGTACTTC	CATSPAGGSETQYF
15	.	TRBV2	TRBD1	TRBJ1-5	TGTGCCAGCAGGAGGGACAGAAATAGCAATCAGCCCCAGCATTTT	CASRRDRNSNQPQHF